The 26 T cell receptor beta chains listed next were all sequenced from one sample in a study of cytomegalovirus exposure and HLA in healthy donors. With 60 Vbeta and 13 Jbeta primers, the PCR was carried out. Clones were read by immunoSEQ multiplex PCR, and TCRdb kept only the in-frame ones, dropping some. The table has roughly 89,000 clones, 81% seen once. The sequencing sample was made of PBMCs. The receptors were gathered from a young woman in good health and CMV-seronegative.

V gene TRBV28 combines with J gene TRBJ1-2; 8 positions match TRBD1. J lost 8 bases, V lost 4 bases, and 12 bases had no gene match. CDR3 length equals 15 residues. Germline values: CDR1 MDHEN, CDR2 SYDVKM. In nucleotides, the CDR3 is TGTGCCAGCAGTTCAAACTCAGGACAGGGCGGCGGCTACACCTTC. It encodes CASSSNSGQGGGYTF.

The chain is built from TRBV27 and TRBJ2-1, with D perhaps matching TRBD1 (8 bases). The CDR3 loop spans 18 amino acids. V shed 5 bases and J shed 6 bases, with 26 bases lying between them. The germline V gene has CDR1 MNHEY and CDR2 SMNVEV (reference sequence). The CDR3 loop reads CASSRTGQGGSFSNEQFF. The CDR3 DNA is TGTGCCAGCAGTCGAACCGGACAGGGAGGGTCTTTTAGCAATGAGCAGTTCTTC.

V is TRBV6-5 and J is TRBJ2-5; D is uncertain. The germline V gene encodes CDR1 MNHEY and CDR2 SVGAGI. This CDR3 has 14 residues. With 0 bases removed from V and 1 base from J, the gap between germline ends came to 6 bases. CDR3 in DNA: TGTGCCAGCAGTTACTCGGGCACCCAAGAGACCCAGTACTTC. As protein: CASSYSGTQETQYF.

On this clone itself: A junction boundary mismatches the germline segment, possibly from a read error. The V call is TRBV6-4, the J call TRBJ2-7, with TRBD1 identical over 8 bases. This CDR3 is built from 11 residues. Germline CDR1 is MRHNA and CDR2 is SNTAGT. The CDR3 reads CASSSSGTGDF. As DNA, the CDR3 is TGTGCCAGCAGTTCCTCCGGGACAGGAGACTTC.

The chain carries TRBV30 and TRBJ1-3; tentative D call: TRBD1 (6 bases). Germline V gene lookup returns CDR1 GTSNPN and CDR2 SVGIG (reference sequence). Trimming pared 4 bases from V and 1 base from J, leaving 17 bases between. The CDR3 length is 16 residues. DNA for the CDR3: TGTGCCTGGACAGGAGGCAGGGGTCTTTCTGGAAACACCATATATTTT. This translates into CAWTGGRGLSGNTIYF.

The chain links TRBV5-6 to TRBJ1-2; TRBD1 is a possible D gene (6 bases). The CDR3 sequence is 16 residues long. Germline-derived CDR1 and CDR2 are SGHDT and YYEEEE. Trimming removed 1 base at V and 8 bases at J, with 21 bases between. The CDR3 DNA reads TGTGCCAGCAGCTTGTATCGGAGAACAGGGCCTCGAGGCTACACCTTC. Encoded protein: CASSLYRRTGPRGYTF.

The chain joins TRBV9 to TRBJ2-1; D unresolved. Germline CDR1 reads SGDLS; CDR2 reads YYNGEE. Deletions cut 0 bases from V and 9 bases from J, with 4 bases between. This CDR3 is 11 amino acids long. The CDR3 sequence: CASSVGGEQFF. The CDR3 DNA sequence: TGTGCCAGCAGCGTAGGAGGTGAGCAGTTCTTC.

The V and J genes are TRBV9 and TRBJ1-2, with 8 bases matching TRBD1. Germline V CDR1 and CDR2: SGDLS, YYNGEE. The CDR3 runs 13 residues. V dropped 3 bases and J dropped 5; count of bases not matched to a gene: 3. The CDR3 DNA sequence: TGTGCCAGCAGCGCAACAGGGGGGTATGGCTACACCTTC. Translated: CASSATGGYGYTF. Supplemented by reference TRBV9 and TRBJ1-2, the full variable domain reads DSGVTQTPKHLITATGQRVTLRCSPRSGDLSVYWYQQSLDQGLQFLIQYYNGEERAKGNILERFSAQQFPDLHSELNLSSLELGDSALYFCASSATGGYGYTFGSGTRLTVV.

This rearrangement joins TRBV27 to TRBJ1-5; D gene ambiguous. V was cut by 3 bases and J by 4 bases, with 13 bases left in between. The CDR3 spans 15 residues. Germline V gene data show CDR1 as MNHEY and CDR2 as SMNVEV (reference sequence). CDR3: CASSFSTDGNQPQHF. The CDR3 DNA reads as TGTGCCAGCAGTTTTTCCACCGACGGGAATCAGCCCCAGCATTTT.

This rearrangement joins TRBV19 to TRBJ2-3; possibly TRBD1 for D (5 bases). CDR3 size: 13 residues. The germline V and J ends were trimmed by 4 bases and 3 bases, with 8 bases remaining between them. Germline-derived CDR1 and CDR2 are LNHDA and SQIVND (reference sequence). CDR3 in amino acids: CASSKGATDTQYF. The CDR3, as DNA: TGTGCCAGTAGTAAAGGGGCAACAGATACGCAGTATTTT.

This clone appeared once. The chain couples TRBV5-1 to TRBJ1-1, with 7 bases lining up with TRBD1. The V segment lost 3 bases and the J segment 4 bases; nucleotides outside the gene matches: 6. The CDR3 runs 14 residues. CDR1 SGHRS and CDR2 YFSETQ come from the germline V gene. The CDR3 sequence is CASSYRGQGTEAFF. The CDR3 nucleotides read TGCGCCAGCAGCTACAGGGGTCAGGGCACTGAAGCTTTCTTT.

The chain couples TRBV4-2 to TRBJ2-7; 7 nucleotides agree with TRBD1. In germline, CDR1 is LGHNA, CDR2 YNFKEQ. This CDR3 is built from 15 residues. The ends lost 1 base at V and 0 bases at J; junction bases unmatched: 3. The CDR3 region is CASSQGGTASYEQYF. CDR3 bases: TGTGCCAGCAGCCAAGGAGGGACAGCCTCCTACGAGCAGTACTTC.

The V gene is TRBV18, the J gene TRBJ2-5; D is perhaps TRBD2 (6 bases). The end of the DNA is better explained by TRBJ2-7, so the J call may be wrong. Germline CDR1 is KGHSH and CDR2 is LQKENI. The CDR3 has 14 residues. This chain's CDR3 is CASSLTEGPYEQYF. The DNA for the CDR3 is TGTGCCAGCTCACTCACGGAGGGACCCTACGAGCAGTACTTC.

The V call is TRBV7-9, the J call TRBJ2-1, with 7 bases that match TRBD1. The CDR3 runs 16 residues. With V trimmed by 7 bases and J by 0 bases, 9 bases remained unmatched. Per germline, CDR1 SEHNR and CDR2 FQNEAQ (reference sequence). CDR3 sequence (DNA): TGTGCCAGCACACTCAAAGGGACAGCCTCCTACAATGAGCAGTTCTTC. This gives the protein CASTLKGTASYNEQFF.

The chain is built from TRBV7-9 and TRBJ2-2; 15 bases align to TRBD2. The trim removed 3 bases at V and 6 bases at J, leaving 11 bases unmatched. CDR3 size: 19 residues. The germline V gene has CDR1 SEHNR and CDR2 FQNEAQ (reference sequence). In nucleotides, the CDR3 is TGTGCCAGCAGCTTTGGCAGGACTAGCGGGAGGGCCGTCCCCGGGGAGCTGTTTTTT. The encoded protein is CASSFGRTSGRAVPGELFF.

In this sample, this clone turned up a few times. The chain is built from TRBV7-2 and TRBJ2-3; 9 bases agree with TRBD2. The V and J ends lost 1 base and 4 bases, in that order; junction bases with no gene match: 9. This CDR3 comprises 17 residues. CDR1 is SGHTA and CDR2 is FQGNSA in the germline V gene. This CDR3 reads CASSLVYSGRRSDTQYF. For the CDR3, the DNA is TGTGCCAGCAGCTTAGTCTATAGCGGGAGAAGGTCAGATACGCAGTATTTT.

The chain joins TRBV13 to TRBJ2-1, with TRBD2 matching 9 bases. Unmatched junction bases numbered 8, after V lost 0 bases and J lost 8 bases. Germline CDR1 PRHDT, CDR2 FYEKMQ (reference sequence). This CDR3 spans 16 amino acids. DNA for the CDR3: TGTGCCAGCAGCTTAGGGGTTAGCGGGAGCGGCGATGAGCAGTTCTTC. Protein: CASSLGVSGSGDEQFF.

There are a few counts of this clone. V usage is TRBV29-1 and J usage is TRBJ2-1; D perhaps matches TRBD1 (5 bases). CDR3 length: 12 amino acids. Germline V lookup: CDR1 SQVTM, CDR2 ANQGSEA. V shed 4 bases and J shed 4 bases, with 8 bases lying between them. The CDR3 DNA reads TGCAGCGTTGGGGGCATATACAATGAGCAGTTCTTC. Residues: CSVGGIYNEQFF.

This sequence joins TRBV7-2 and TRBJ2-7; the D gene is possibly TRBD2 (6 bases). Germline V gene lookup returns CDR1 SGHTA and CDR2 FQGNSA. Trimming stripped 2 bases from V and 7 bases from J, with 15 bases between. The CDR3 runs 14 residues. CDR3 nucleotide sequence: TGTGCCAGCAGCTTACCCGGGGGATCGGGAGAGCAGTACTTC. Amino acids: CASSLPGGSGEQYF. Looking up the rest from reference TRBV7-2 and TRBJ2-7 gives the full variable domain: GAGVSQSPSNKVTEKGKDVELRCDPISGHTALYWYRQSLGQGLEFLIYFQGNSAPDKSGLPSDRFSAERTGGSVSTLTIQRTQQEDSAVYLCASSLPGGSGEQYFGPGTRLTVT.

V gene TRBV10-3 combines with J gene TRBJ1-6; the match to TRBD1 covers 8 bases. This CDR3 region has 14 residues. Germline V gives CDR1 ENHRY, CDR2 SYGVKD. V was pared by 2 bases and J by 9 bases, with 3 bases of the junction left unmatched. This CDR3 reads CAISEGQGPSPLHF. Here the CDR3 DNA reads TGTGCCATCAGTGAGGGACAGGGCCCTTCACCCCTCCACTTT.

This chain joins TRBV28 and TRBJ2-7; TRBD2 agrees at 10 bases. The V segment lost 8 bases and the J segment 0 bases; nucleotides outside the gene matches: 4. Germline assignment: CDR1 MDHEN and CDR2 SYDVKM. The CDR3 loop spans 14 amino acids. The CDR3 coding sequence is TGTGCCAGCTACACTAGCGGGACCTCCTACGAGCAGTACTTC. Translation: CASYTSGTSYEQYF.

This clone turned up a few times. The chain couples TRBV5-1 to TRBJ2-1; 11 bases are a match to TRBD2. V shed 0 bases, J shed 4 bases, and the junction held 3 bases outside the gene matches. The CDR3 spans 16 residues. Germline V CDR1 and CDR2: SGHRS, YFSETQ. The CDR3 spells CASSLVLAGVYNEQFF. In DNA, the CDR3 is TGCGCCAGCAGCTTGGTACTAGCGGGAGTATACAATGAGCAGTTCTTC. Filled out from reference TRBV5-1 and TRBJ2-1, the complete variable domain reads KAGVTQTPRYLIKTRGQQVTLSCSPISGHRSVSWYQQTPGQGLQFLFEYFSETQRNKGNFPGRFSGRQFSNSRSEMNVSTLELGDSALYLCASSLVLAGVYNEQFFGPGTRLTVL.

This sequence joins TRBV27 and TRBJ1-1; TRBD1 matches 8 bases. The CDR3 length is 15 residues. The V and J ends lost 4 bases and 4 bases, in that order; junction bases with no gene match: 8. The germline V gene has CDR1 MNHEY and CDR2 SMNVEV (reference sequence). CDR3: CASSSLDRVITEAFF. The CDR3 coding sequence is TGTGCCAGCAGTTCCTTGGACAGGGTGATCACTGAAGCTTTCTTT.

The rearrangement uses TRBV28 and TRBJ2-7; 7 bases are shared with TRBD1. Per the germline V gene, CDR1 is MDHEN and CDR2 is SYDVKM. The V and J ends lost 10 bases and 1 base, in that order; junction bases with no gene match: 13. The CDR3 contains 15 residues. The CDR3 coding sequence is TGTGCCACCCAGTACGGGACAGCTAAGTCCTACGAGCAGTACTTC. This translates into CATQYGTAKSYEQYF.

The chain employs TRBV28 and TRBJ2-2, with D hard to call. V was cut by 8 bases and J by 2 bases, with 6 bases left in between. Germline V gives CDR1 MDHEN, CDR2 SYDVKM. The length of the CDR3 is 12 residues. The CDR3 sequence is CASQTNTGELFF. Written as DNA, the CDR3 is TGTGCCAGCCAAACTAACACCGGGGAGCTGTTTTTT.

This chain connects TRBV19 to TRBJ1-2; 12 positions agree with TRBD1. Germline trimming cut 6 bases from V and 6 bases from J; bases unmatched to any gene: 17. Germline assignment: CDR1 LNHDA and CDR2 SQIVND (reference sequence). CDR3 length: 18 residues. CDR3 bases: TGTGCCAGTAGCGCTACGCTGGGACAGGGGGCCGGACTACATGGCTACACCTTC. It translates to CASSATLGQGAGLHGYTF.